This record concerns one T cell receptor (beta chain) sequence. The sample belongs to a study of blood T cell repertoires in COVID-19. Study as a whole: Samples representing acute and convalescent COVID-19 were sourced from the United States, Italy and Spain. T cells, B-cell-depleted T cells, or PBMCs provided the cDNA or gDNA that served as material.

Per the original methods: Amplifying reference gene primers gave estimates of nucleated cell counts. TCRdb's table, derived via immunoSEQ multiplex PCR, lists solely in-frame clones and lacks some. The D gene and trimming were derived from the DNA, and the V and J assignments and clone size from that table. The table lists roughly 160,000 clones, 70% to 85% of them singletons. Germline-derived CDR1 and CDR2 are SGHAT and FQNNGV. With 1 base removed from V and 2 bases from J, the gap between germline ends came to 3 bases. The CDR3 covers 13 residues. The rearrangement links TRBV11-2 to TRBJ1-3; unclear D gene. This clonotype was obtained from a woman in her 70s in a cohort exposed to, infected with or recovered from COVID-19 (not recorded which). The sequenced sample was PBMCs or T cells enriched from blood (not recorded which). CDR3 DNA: TGTGCCAGCAGCTTAGCTACTGGAAACACCATATATTTT. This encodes CASSLATGNTIYF.